This T cell receptor beta chain was found in a study of T cells in Graves' hyperthyroidism and ophthalmopathy. Across the study: Peripheral blood samples were taken at initial diagnosis, prior to any treatment.

Blood dates from first hyperthyroidism diagnosis, before any ophthalmopathy symptoms. Looked up from germline, CDR1 is LGHNA and CDR2 is YSLEER. J was trimmed by 5 bases and V by 1 base; bases with no gene match: 5. This CDR3 has 15 amino acids. Amplification of TCR beta CDR3 regions used RNA as the template. The HTBI primer set was used in a first-round RT-PCR of the TCR CDR3. TCRdb recomputed calls from the multiplex PCR reads with MiXCR, one row per CDR3 protein. The table records about 290,000 distinct CDR3 sequences, 13% of them present only once. Study findings and constraints: By a 13 V-J model, ophthalmopathy was set apart from stable hyperthyroidism. Also found in blood were most expanded thyroid clonotypes above 0.001.

A note on this clonotype: Antigen: not known.

The chain has TRBV4-3 and TRBJ2-7; the match to TRBD2 covers 10 bases. The specimen was blood. This receptor was identified in a woman aged 25 to 45 with Graves' hyperthyroidism that later progressed to Graves' ophthalmopathy. The CDR3 loop is CASSQVAGGLHEQYF. The CDR3 nucleotides are TGCGCCAGCAGCCAAGTAGCGGGAGGTTTACACGAGCAGTACTTC.